This T cell receptor beta chain derives from a study of blood T cell repertoires in COVID-19. Study as a whole: Acute and convalescent COVID-19 samples came from the United States, Italy and Spain.

In the authors' workflow: Estimates of nucleated cell counts were drawn from the amplification of reference gene primers. Using immunoSEQ multiplex PCR, the repertoire was profiled, and TCRdb retains in-frame clones only, with some absent. The DNA gave D and trimming, while V, J and clone size come from that table. The sample includes about 84,000 clones, over 80% of them seen just once. The source of this sequence is a woman of 80 years or more with acute or convalescent COVID-19. Sequenced material: peripheral blood.

CDR3 nucleotide sequence: TGTGCCAGCAGTGAAGGGGCTAGCGGGAGTCCCTCCAAAAACATTCAGTACTTC. Translating it yields CASSEGASGSPSKNIQYF. V is TRBV25-1 and J is TRBJ2-4; 10 bases map to TRBD2. V trimming: 2 bases; J trimming: 2 bases; junction bases outside the gene matches: 9. The length of the CDR3 is 18 residues. Looked up from germline, CDR1 is MGHDK and CDR2 is SYGVNS.